A single sample is the source of the 23 T cell receptor beta chains below, sequenced in a study of blood T cell repertoires in COVID-19. Clones were read by immunoSEQ multiplex PCR, and TCRdb kept only the in-frame ones, dropping some. In the table there are 35,000 to 55,000 clones, around 86% of which are singletons. Material for sequencing was peripheral blood. The origin of the receptors is a human donor in a cohort sampled during active COVID-19.

J is TRBJ1-6 and V is TRBV14; D not certain. Germline V gene lookup returns CDR1 SGHDN and CDR2 FVKESK. Trimming left V 2 bases short and J 6 bases short, with 5 bases between. This CDR3 region has 13 residues. This CDR3 is CASSQNSNSPLHF. CDR3 bases: TGTGCCAGCAGCCAAAACAGTAATTCACCCCTCCACTTT.

V is TRBV29-1 and J is TRBJ2-3, with 13 nucleotides matching TRBD2. Germline lookup yields CDR1 SQVTM and CDR2 ANQGSEA. The CDR3 spans 15 residues. CDR3 loop: CSSRGTSGTGDTQYF. CDR3 nucleotide sequence: TGCAGTAGCCGCGGGACTAGCGGGACGGGAGATACGCAGTATTTT.

The rearrangement uses TRBV28 and TRBJ1-2, with TRBD1 matching over 8 bases. V gave up 7 bases and J gave up 4 bases; unmatched junction bases: 14. The V gene's germline CDR1 is MDHEN and CDR2 SYDVKM. This CDR3 is 16 amino acids long. In nucleotides, the CDR3 is TGTGCCAGCACCGTCCCGAGGGACAGGCGACCCTATGGCTACACCTTC. Its protein product is CASTVPRDRRPYGYTF.

The gene calls are TRBV5-1 and TRBJ2-2; perhaps TRBD2 as D (5 bases). The CDR3 extends over 17 amino acids. Germline CDR1 SGHRS, CDR2 YFSETQ. V was shortened by 0 bases and J by 2 bases, with 14 bases between the two germline ends. CDR3 sequence: CASSLAWAGGNTGELFF. The CDR3 region has the DNA TGCGCCAGCAGCTTGGCCTGGGCAGGAGGTAACACCGGGGAGCTGTTTTTT.

This chain links TRBV11-2 with TRBJ2-7; 8 nucleotides line up with TRBD2. With V trimmed by 0 bases and J by 2 bases, 9 bases remained unmatched. Per germline, CDR1 SGHAT and CDR2 FQNNGV. CDR3 size: 17 residues. The CDR3 DNA sequence: TGTGCCAGCAGCTTAGATAGGGAGCGGGAGTTGCCCTACGAGCAGTACTTC. It is translated as CASSLDRERELPYEQYF.

This clone occurred a few times. The V call is TRBV19, the J call TRBJ1-5; 10 bases line up with TRBD1. V lost 3 bases, J lost 6 bases, and 5 bases stayed unmatched. CDR3 length equals 15 residues. Germline values: CDR1 LNHDA, CDR2 SQIVND (reference sequence). Here the CDR3 reads CASSIWDRGSQPQHF. CDR3 coding DNA: TGTGCCAGTAGTATTTGGGACAGGGGATCTCAGCCCCAGCATTTT.

The V and J genes are TRBV19 and TRBJ2-5, with 7 bases that match TRBD1. This CDR3 has 17 residues. CDR1 LNHDA and CDR2 SQIVND come from the germline V gene (reference sequence). J lost 4 bases, V lost 3 bases, and 14 bases had no gene match. The CDR3 sequence: CASSIWPGGFAGETQYF. DNA of the CDR3: TGTGCCAGTAGTATTTGGCCAGGGGGTTTTGCGGGAGAGACCCAGTACTTC.

The rearrangement links TRBV11-3 to TRBJ2-1; the D gene is possibly TRBD1 (5 bases). Between the trimmed V and J ends, which lost 1 base and 4 bases, there was a span of 14 bases. Germline CDR1 and CDR2: SGHNT and YENEEA. The CDR3 has 16 amino acids. CDR3 region: CASSLGAGSRYNEQFF. CDR3 nucleotides: TGTGCCAGCAGCTTAGGCGCAGGGTCCAGATACAATGAGCAGTTCTTC.

This chain connects TRBV18 to TRBJ2-1, with 7 nucleotides matching TRBD1. The CDR3 consists of 13 residues. V shed 3 bases, J shed 7 bases, and the junction held 3 bases outside the gene matches. Germline assignment: CDR1 KGHSH and CDR2 LQKENI. This CDR3 is CASSPPTGNEQFF. The CDR3 DNA is TGTGCCAGCTCACCGCCGACAGGGAATGAGCAGTTCTTC.

The chain has TRBV5-5 and TRBJ1-2; weak D call: TRBD1 (6 bases). Trimming cost V 3 bases and J 0 bases, with 12 bases left between them. CDR3 length: 15 amino acids. The V gene's germline CDR1 is SGHKS and CDR2 YYEKEE (reference sequence). The CDR3 sequence is CASSYRTDPNYGYTF. DNA of the CDR3: TGTGCCAGCAGCTACCGGACAGACCCTAACTATGGCTACACCTTC.

The chain employs TRBV28 and TRBJ2-1, with D unresolved. CDR1 and CDR2 (germline): MDHEN, SYDVKM. Trimming removed 6 bases from V and 6 bases from J, with 6 bases in between. This CDR3 comprises 11 residues. The CDR3 coding sequence is TGTGCCAGCAGGGAGCTCAATGAGCAGTTCTTC. Translating it yields CASRELNEQFF.

The chain combines TRBV2 with TRBJ2-1, with 8 nucleotides matching TRBD2. The CDR3 is made up of 16 amino acids. V lost 6 bases, J lost 0 bases, and 7 bases stayed unmatched. In germline, CDR1 is SNHLY, CDR2 FYNNEI. The CDR3 sequence: CASRALAGRSYNEQFF. For the CDR3, the DNA is TGTGCCAGCAGGGCGTTAGCGGGGCGCTCCTACAATGAGCAGTTCTTC.

The chain joins TRBV18 to TRBJ1-6, with a possible D match to TRBD1 (6 bases). This CDR3 is built from 13 residues. From germline, CDR1 is KGHSH and CDR2 LQKENI. The V and J ends lost 6 bases and 7 bases respectively, with 10 bases between them. The CDR3 loop reads CASSSGANSPLHF. CDR3 nucleotide sequence: TGTGCCAGCTCGTCAGGGGCGAATTCACCCCTCCACTTT.

This clone appeared a single time. This sequence joins TRBV6-2 or TRBV6-3 and TRBJ2-5, with TRBD1 identical over 7 bases. CDR1 and CDR2 from the germline V gene are MNHEY and SVGEGT. Trimming removed 0 bases from V and 5 bases from J; junction bases left unmatched: 15. The CDR3 runs to 18 residues. CDR3 region: CASSYSRERQGWGETQYF. For the CDR3, the DNA is TGTGCCAGCAGTTACTCGAGGGAGCGACAGGGTTGGGGGGAGACCCAGTACTTC.

The gene calls are TRBV7-2 and TRBJ2-4; a weak D match, TRBD1 (5 bases). The CDR3 contains 16 residues. Germline V gene data show CDR1 as SGHTA and CDR2 as FQGNSA. V shed 5 bases and J shed 7 bases, with 21 bases lying between them. CDR3 residues: CASSLTVGVRVNIQYF. As DNA, the CDR3 is TGTGCCAGCAGCCTGACAGTTGGGGTGCGAGTGAACATTCAGTACTTC.

The rearrangement uses TRBV28 and TRBJ2-5; 11 nucleotides line up with TRBD2. V gave up 3 bases and J gave up 5 bases; unmatched junction bases: 11. From germline, CDR1 is MDHEN and CDR2 SYDVKM. The CDR3 extends over 17 amino acids. CDR3 coding DNA: TGTGCCAGCAGTTTGGCCCCCTGGACTAGCGGGCATGAGACCCAGTACTTC. This codes for CASSLAPWTSGHETQYF.

V gene TRBV9 combines with J gene TRBJ2-7, with TRBD2 identical over 8 bases. The CDR3 totals 16 residues. With V trimmed by 3 bases and J by 7 bases, 15 bases remained unmatched. The germline gives CDR1 SGDLS, CDR2 YYNGEE. CDR3 sequence (DNA): TGTGCCAGCAGCGGAAATAGCGGGGCAGCCGGTCGGGAGCAGTACTTC. Its translation is CASSGNSGAAGREQYF.

V usage is TRBV14 and J usage is TRBJ2-3; D is perhaps TRBD2 (5 bases). The CDR3 loop spans 14 amino acids. Per the germline V gene, CDR1 is SGHDN and CDR2 is FVKESK. The V end was cut by 3 bases, the J end by 5 bases, with 12 bases between. The CDR3 reads CASSQGSARDTQYF. DNA for the CDR3: TGTGCCAGCAGCCAGGGTAGCGCTCGAGATACGCAGTATTTT. Full variable domain (missing parts from reference TRBV14 and TRBJ2-3): EAGVTQFPSHSVIEKGQTVTLRCDPISGHDNLYWYRRVMGKEIKFLLHFVKESKQDESGMPNNRFLAERTGGTYSTLKVQPAELEDSGVYFCASSQGSARDTQYFGPGTRLTVL.

This clone was detected a few times. The gene calls are TRBV10-1 and TRBJ1-2; the match to TRBD1 covers 7 bases. V trimming: 5 bases; J trimming: 5 bases; junction bases outside the gene matches: 5. From germline, CDR1 is WNHNN and CDR2 SYGVQD (reference sequence). CDR3 length equals 13 residues. CDR3 amino acids: CASSPGTAYGYTF. The CDR3 bases are TGCGCCAGCAGTCCCGGGACAGCTTATGGCTACACCTTC.

The chain couples TRBV10-3 to TRBJ2-1, with TRBD2 identical over 7 bases. V lost 8 bases and J lost 7; bases outside the gene matches: 11. The V gene's germline CDR1 is ENHRY and CDR2 SYGVKD. The CDR3 covers 14 residues. This chain's CDR3 is CAIGGARERNEQFF. The CDR3 coding sequence is TGTGCCATCGGAGGGGCGCGGGAGAGGAATGAGCAGTTCTTC.

The J gene is TRBJ2-7, the V gene TRBV7-9, with 7 bases fitting TRBD1. The CDR3 is made up of 15 amino acids. Germline values: CDR1 SEHNR, CDR2 FQNEAQ (reference sequence). Trimming took 4 bases from V and 5 from J; bases not matched to a gene: 11. The CDR3 loop is CASSSRSDRVHEQYF. The CDR3 nucleotides read TGTGCCAGCAGCTCAAGATCCGACAGGGTCCACGAGCAGTACTTC. The variable domain in full, completed from reference TRBV7-9 and TRBJ2-7, reads DTGVSQNPRHKITKRGQNVTFRCDPISEHNRLYWYRQTLGQGPEFLTYFQNEAQLEKSRLLSDRFSAERPKGSFSTLEIQRTEQGDSAMYLCASSSRSDRVHEQYFGPGTRLTVT.

This clone occurred a few times. One junction end disagrees with the germline gene, perhaps due to a read error. The chain couples TRBV11-1 to TRBJ2-7, with unresolved D. This CDR3 has 15 residues. Germline V CDR1 and CDR2: SGHAT, FQDESV (reference sequence). This chain's CDR3 is CASSLGPINSYEQYF. The CDR3 nucleotides read TGTGCCAGCAGTTTAGGCCCTATCAACTCCTACGAGCAGTACTTC.

This rearrangement joins TRBV10-2 to TRBJ2-1, with TRBD2 matching 14 bases. After removal of 8 bases from V and 0 bases from J, the junction contained 3 bases not matched to a gene. Per germline, CDR1 WSHSY and CDR2 SAAADI. This CDR3 comprises 16 residues. CDR3: CASLTSGRGSYNEQFF. CDR3 in DNA: TGCGCCAGCCTGACTAGCGGGAGGGGCTCCTACAATGAGCAGTTCTTC.